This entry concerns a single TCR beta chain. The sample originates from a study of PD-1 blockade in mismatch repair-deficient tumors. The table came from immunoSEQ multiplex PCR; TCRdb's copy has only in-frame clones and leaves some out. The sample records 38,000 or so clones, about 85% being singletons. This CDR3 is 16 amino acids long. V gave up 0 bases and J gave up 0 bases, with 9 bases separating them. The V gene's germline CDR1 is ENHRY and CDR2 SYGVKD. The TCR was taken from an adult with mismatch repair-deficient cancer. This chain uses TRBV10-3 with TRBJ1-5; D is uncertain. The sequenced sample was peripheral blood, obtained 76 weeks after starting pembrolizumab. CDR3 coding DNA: TGTGCCATCAGTGAGTCGGCAGGTTCTAGCAATCAGCCCCAGCATTTT. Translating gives CAISESAGSSNQPQHF.